The clone carrying this T cell receptor (beta chain) was detected a few times. V was shortened by 0 bases and J by 1 base, with 13 bases between the two germline ends. Germline V gene data show CDR1 as LNHNV and CDR2 as YYDKDF (reference sequence). The length of the CDR3 is 18 residues. The data stem from a study of blood T cell repertoires in COVID-19. Using immunoSEQ multiplex PCR, the repertoire was profiled, and TCRdb retains in-frame clones only, with some absent. The sample has 150,000 to 200,000 clones; less than 85% are singletons. In Cohort 3, a recovered donor had either two negative PCRs, clearance, or symptom resolution.

This receptor was obtained from a woman aged 45-60 years who had recovered from COVID-19. The chain is built from TRBV15 and TRBJ2-6; a weak D match, TRBD1 (5 bases). The sequenced sample consisted of PBMCs or T cells enriched from blood (not recorded which). The CDR3: CATSRDSQGWSGANVLTF. CDR3 coding DNA: TGTGCCACCAGCAGAGATAGCCAGGGCTGGTCTGGGGCCAACGTCCTGACTTTC.